The next 25 T cell receptor beta chains were all read from a single sample in a study of cytomegalovirus exposure and HLA in healthy donors. Primers for the PCR totalled 60 Vbeta and 13 Jbeta. Some clones are missing from TCRdb's copy, which holds only in-frame ones; the method was immunoSEQ multiplex PCR. The sample shows about 130,000 clones, 72% of them seen only once. The sequencing input was PBMCs. These receptors originate from a young man in good health and CMV-seronegative.

The chain recombines TRBV28 with TRBJ2-4; 12 bases are a match to TRBD1. Trimming removed 5 bases from V and 0 bases from J; junction bases left unmatched: 14. CDR1 is MDHEN and CDR2 is SYDVKM in the germline V gene. The CDR3 is made up of 20 amino acids. CDR3 sequence (DNA): TGTGCCAGCAGTGAGTCTTCCGGGACAGGGGGCTTCTTAGCCAAAAACATTCAGTACTTC. Amino acids: CASSESSGTGGFLAKNIQYF.

The chain carries TRBV7-3 and TRBJ1-2; 11 bases map to TRBD1. The junction had 10 bases not matched to a gene; V was cut back by 5 bases and J by 14 bases. CDR1 is SGHTA, CDR2 FQGTGA, per germline. The length of the CDR3 is 13 residues. Here the CDR3 DNA reads TGTGCCAGCAGCAACCGGGACAGGGGGGCACCAACCTTC. This codes for CASSNRDRGAPTF.

The chain carries TRBV6-6 and TRBJ2-5; TRBD2 matches at 8 bases. The CDR3 length is 14 residues. Germline-derived CDR1 and CDR2 are MNHNY and SVGAGI (reference sequence). Losses at the gene ends were 6 bases for V and 3 bases for J; bases not matched to a gene: 6. CDR3 bases: TGTGCCAGCAGGATAACTAGCGGAAAAGAGACCCAGTACTTC. The encoded protein is CASRITSGKETQYF.

The chain uses TRBV5-4 and TRBJ2-7; 11 bases map to TRBD1. CDR1 and CDR2 (germline): SGHNT, YYREEE (reference sequence). J was trimmed by 5 bases and V by 4 bases; bases with no gene match: 8. The CDR3 is 15 amino acids. The DNA for the CDR3 is TGTGCCAGCAGCGATCAGGACAGGGGGCGACACGAGCAGTACTTC. Its protein is CASSDQDRGRHEQYF.

The chain recombines TRBV14 with TRBJ2-3, with 9 positions matching TRBD2. The CDR3 has 17 amino acids. J was trimmed by 3 bases and V by 4 bases; bases with no gene match: 11. Per germline, CDR1 SGHDN and CDR2 FVKESK. This CDR3 reads CASSPHSGTSKTDTQYF. Here the CDR3 DNA reads TGTGCCAGCAGCCCCCACTCTGGGACTAGCAAAACAGATACGCAGTATTTT.

The chain combines TRBV5-5 with TRBJ2-7; TRBD1 aligns across 9 bases. This CDR3 is built from 15 residues. CDR1 and CDR2 (germline): SGHKS, YYEKEE (reference sequence). The V and J ends lost 2 bases and 5 bases, in that order; junction bases with no gene match: 8. CDR3 sequence: CASSFGTGLRDEQYF. The CDR3 region has the DNA TGTGCCAGCAGCTTCGGGACAGGGCTAAGGGACGAGCAGTACTTC.

The chain combines TRBV11-2 with TRBJ1-1, with D hard to call. This CDR3 is built from 13 residues. Germline CDR1 reads SGHAT; CDR2 reads FQNNGV. V gave up 4 bases and J gave up 4 bases, with 10 bases separating them. The CDR3 reads CASSYFRSTEAFF. CDR3 sequence (DNA): TGTGCCAGCAGCTACTTCCGGAGCACTGAAGCTTTCTTT. Full variable domain (missing parts from reference TRBV11-2 and TRBJ1-1): EAGVAQSPRYKIIEKRQSVAFWCNPISGHATLYWYQQILGQGPKLLIQFQNNGVVDDSQLPKDRFSAERLKGVDSTLKIQPAKLEDSAVYLCASSYFRSTEAFFGQGTRLTVV.

This chain links TRBV6-1 with TRBJ2-3; weak D call: TRBD2 (5 bases). The germline V gene encodes CDR1 MNHNS and CDR2 SASEGT. The length of the CDR3 is 13 residues. V was cut by 7 bases and J by 0 bases, with 8 bases left in between. CDR3 sequence: CASTRGSTDTQYF. The CDR3 coding sequence is TGTGCCAGCACCCGGGGTAGCACAGATACGCAGTATTTT.

This clone came up a few times. This chain uses TRBV25-1 with TRBJ2-3; 8 nucleotides line up with TRBD2. This CDR3 is 16 amino acids long. With 3 bases clipped from V and 2 bases from J, the junction kept 7 bases outside the gene matches. CDR1 MGHDK and CDR2 SYGVNS come from the germline V gene. The CDR3 DNA is TGTGCCAGCAGTGACCTCGGCGGGGGGATCACAGATACGCAGTATTTT. Amino acids: CASSDLGGGITDTQYF.

The chain uses TRBV4-1 and TRBJ1-3, with unresolved D. Trimming took 4 bases from V and 3 from J, leaving 10 bases between them. The length of the CDR3 is 14 residues. The germline gives CDR1 MGHRA, CDR2 YSYEKL. CDR3 protein: CASSPSPLGNTIYF. Written as DNA, the CDR3 is TGCGCCAGCAGCCCTAGTCCTCTTGGAAACACCATATATTTT.

The rearrangement links TRBV5-1 to TRBJ1-1; 7 bases align to TRBD1. V gave up 4 bases and J gave up 6 bases; unmatched junction bases: 6. The germline CDR1 and CDR2 sequences are SGHRS and YFSETQ. The length of the CDR3 is 13 residues. In DNA, the CDR3 is TGCGCCAGCAGCCCCCGGGACAGCGCTGAAGCTTTCTTT. Its translation: CASSPRDSAEAFF. The full variable domain, completed using reference TRBV5-1 and TRBJ1-1, is KAGVTQTPRYLIKTRGQQVTLSCSPISGHRSVSWYQQTPGQGLQFLFEYFSETQRNKGNFPGRFSGRQFSNSRSEMNVSTLELGDSALYLCASSPRDSAEAFFGQGTRLTVV.

The chain has TRBV2 and TRBJ2-3; the D is unclear. The germline V and J ends were trimmed by 7 bases and 0 bases, with 14 bases remaining between them. The CDR3 has 15 residues. CDR1 SNHLY and CDR2 FYNNEI come from the germline V gene. CDR3 loop: CASTEQSLSTDTQYF. The CDR3 region has the DNA TGTGCCAGCACCGAACAGAGCTTGAGCACAGATACGCAGTATTTT. The entire variable domain, with the rest obtained from reference TRBV2 and TRBJ2-3, is as follows: EPEVTQTPSHQVTQMGQEVILRCVPISNHLYFYWYRQILGQKVEFLVSFYNNEISEKSEIFDDQFSVERPDGSNFTLKIRSTKLEDSAMYFCASTEQSLSTDTQYFGPGTRLTVL.

This chain connects TRBV25-1 to TRBJ2-1, with 7 bases that match TRBD1. CDR1 is MGHDK and CDR2 is SYGVNS in the germline V gene. The CDR3 runs to 15 residues. Germline trimming cut 5 bases from V and 8 bases from J; bases unmatched to any gene: 12. As DNA, the CDR3 is TGTGCCAGCAGTTTAGGAAGGGGGCGGTCGGATGAGCAGTTCTTC. It codes for CASSLGRGRSDEQFF.

V gene TRBV29-1 combines with J gene TRBJ2-2; tentative D call: TRBD2 (5 bases). The CDR3 sequence is 15 residues long. Germline CDR1 is SQVTM and CDR2 is ANQGSEA. The V gene lost 6 bases and the J gene lost 3 bases, with 17 bases spanning the gap. DNA of the CDR3: TGCAGCGTCGGAGATAAAGCGGTGCACACCGGGGAGCTGTTTTTT. This gives the protein CSVGDKAVHTGELFF.

The chain employs TRBV5-4 and TRBJ2-5; a possible D gene is TRBD2 (5 bases). This CDR3 comprises 13 residues. Trimming stripped 4 bases from V and 2 bases from J, with 9 bases between. The germline V gene has CDR1 SGHNT and CDR2 YYREEE (reference sequence). The CDR3 bases are TGTGCCAGCAGCGCCCGGGGACAAGAGACCCAGTACTTC. Protein product: CASSARGQETQYF.

V usage is TRBV6-1 and J usage is TRBJ1-1; D is perhaps TRBD1 (6 bases). The CDR3 is made up of 14 amino acids. CDR1 and CDR2 from the germline V gene are MNHNS and SASEGT. Trimming shortened V by 5 bases and J by 1 base, and 11 bases separated the two germline ends. The CDR3 nucleotides are TGTGCCAGCAGTCGGACAGTGGAGAACACTGAAGCTTTCTTT. As protein: CASSRTVENTEAFF.

The rearrangement links TRBV6-1 to TRBJ2-1; maybe TRBD1 (6 bases). CDR3 length equals 15 residues. V lost 2 bases to trimming and J lost 0 bases, with 8 bases between them. The germline CDR1 and CDR2 sequences are MNHNS and SASEGT. In nucleotides, the CDR3 is TGTGCCAGCAGTGAACAGGGGAGCTCCTACAATGAGCAGTTCTTC. The encoded protein is CASSEQGSSYNEQFF.

The rearrangement joins TRBV4-1 to TRBJ1-4; D remains ambiguous. The V and J ends lost 2 bases and 8 bases respectively, with 27 bases between them. CDR3 length: 19 residues. CDR1 is MGHRA and CDR2 is YSYEKL in the germline V gene. The CDR3 loop reads CASSQRPPGVATTKEKLFF. The CDR3 bases are TGCGCCAGCAGCCAACGTCCGCCGGGTGTGGCTACGACCAAAGAAAAACTGTTTTTT.

The J gene is TRBJ1-1, the V gene TRBV19, with TRBD1 as a possible D gene (6 bases). Germline V gives CDR1 LNHDA, CDR2 SQIVND (reference sequence). There are 15 residues in the CDR3. The ends were cut back, 1 base at V and 1 base at J, with 10 bases in the middle. The CDR3 region has the DNA TGTGCCAGTAGTATAGGAACAGGGAGGAACACTGAAGCTTTCTTT. It yields the protein CASSIGTGRNTEAFF.

In its sample, this clone was seen a few times. This sequence joins TRBV9 and TRBJ2-1; D gene ambiguous. Germline V gene data show CDR1 as SGDLS and CDR2 as YYNGEE. The CDR3 has 14 amino acids. V was clipped by 0 bases and J by 4 bases, with 8 bases between them. The CDR3 sequence: CASSVAPQYNEQFF. In DNA form, the CDR3 reads TGTGCCAGCAGCGTAGCGCCCCAGTACAATGAGCAGTTCTTC.

This chain connects TRBV19 to TRBJ1-5, with D possibly matching TRBD1 (5 bases). Germline assignment: CDR1 LNHDA and CDR2 SQIVND (reference sequence). The CDR3 loop spans 15 amino acids. Trimming stripped 3 bases from V and 7 bases from J, with 16 bases between. This chain's CDR3 is CASSILVQGDQPQHF. The CDR3 region has the DNA TGTGCCAGTAGTATTTTGGTTCAGGGTGACCAGCCCCAGCATTTT.

V and J are TRBV18 and TRBJ2-7; no firm D call. Per germline, CDR1 KGHSH and CDR2 LQKENI. V dropped 3 bases and J dropped 2 bases, with 14 bases sitting between them. This CDR3 region has 15 residues. In nucleotides, the CDR3 is TGTGCCAGCTCACCCGAACGCGGCAGAACCTACGAGCAGTACTTC. It yields the protein CASSPERGRTYEQYF.

The rearrangement links TRBV7-2 to TRBJ2-7; a possible D gene is TRBD2 (5 bases). This CDR3 is built from 14 residues. With 1 base removed from V and 6 bases from J, the gap between germline ends came to 13 bases. CDR1 SGHTA and CDR2 FQGNSA come from the germline V gene. The CDR3 DNA sequence: TGTGCCAGCAGCTTAGTTTTCGGGGTGGGCGAGCAGTACTTC. This codes for CASSLVFGVGEQYF.

The rearrangement links TRBV7-2 to TRBJ1-6; D is unresolved. CDR1 and CDR2 from the germline V gene are SGHTA and FQGNSA. This CDR3 has 13 amino acids. Trimming shortened V by 4 bases and J by 14 bases, and 15 bases separated the two germline ends. The DNA of the CDR3 is TGTGCCAGCAGCTCCGGTTCCGATTTAACCCTCCACTTT. Protein: CASSSGSDLTLHF.

This clone was recorded only once. The chain has TRBV10-3 and TRBJ1-1, with 11 bases matching TRBD1. This CDR3 is 16 amino acids long. The trim removed 3 bases at V and 5 bases at J, leaving 8 bases unmatched. The V gene's germline CDR1 is ENHRY and CDR2 SYGVKD. CDR3 nucleotides: TGTGCCATCAGTGACCGGACAGGGGGCGCGGGGACTGAAGCTTTCTTT. This sequence encodes CAISDRTGGAGTEAFF.